The source of this TCR beta chain is a study of blood T cell repertoires in COVID-19. CDR3 length: 12 residues. The germline V gene has CDR1 MNHEY and CDR2 SMNVEV (reference sequence). Deletions cut 5 bases from V and 5 bases from J, with 6 bases between. TCRdb's copy holds only in-frame clones and misses some; the assay was immunoSEQ multiplex PCR. The sample holds about 350,000 clones, approximately 89% seen once. Enrolled during active infection, Seattle patients were then followed longitudinally. Sequences were obtained from peripheral blood. The chain couples TRBV27 to TRBJ2-2; D gene unclear. The source is a woman aged 60-75 years with COVID-19, enrolled during active disease. The CDR3 is CASSPMTGELFF. The CDR3, as DNA: TGTGCCAGCAGTCCTATGACCGGGGAGCTGTTTTTT.